The clone carrying this TCR beta chain was observed a few times. The data originate from a study of patients and donors after allogeneic stem cell transplantation. CDR3 length: 15 residues. V was cut by 6 bases and J by 1 base, with 16 bases left in between. The germline V gene has CDR1 SGHRS and CDR2 YFSETQ. TCRdb re-called the RT-PCR reads through MiXCR, storing one row per CDR3 protein. The sample holds some 960,000 distinct CDR3 sequences, roughly 18% seen once. This TCR was sampled from a human donor who was either an allogeneic HSCT recipient or a stem cell or donor lymphocyte infusion donor (not recorded which). It is not recorded whose cells these are; they may come from a transplant donor. V and J are TRBV5-1 and TRBJ1-1, with a tentative D call TRBD1 (5 bases). The sequencing sample was made of blood, either unsorted or a sorted T cell fraction (not recorded which). CDR3 DNA: TGCGCCAGCACCCTGGTCGGGGGAACGAACACTGAAGCTTTCTTT. Translation gives CASTLVGGTNTEAFF.